The next 5 T cell receptor beta chains were all read from a single sample in a study of monozygotic twins with inflammatory bowel disease (dated by TCRdb to the late 2010s). Receptors were amplified or captured by 5' RACE. Instrument on record: Illumina HiSeq 2500. The reads, reprocessed by TCRdb, yield one row per CDR3 protein sequence and no DNA. The sample's own table lists approximately 390,000 distinct CDR3 sequences. The ten largest make up more than 2% of the sample. Sequencing input: blood. These receptors were taken from a human donor with ulcerative colitis or Crohn's disease, or a healthy co-twin of an affected twin (not recorded which).

The CDR3 is CASSFPGLAGKNEQFF. The chain links TRBV12-3 or TRBV12-4 to TRBJ2-1; as DNA is missing, the TRBD2 call by TCRdb cannot be tested. This CDR3 region has 16 residues.

The CDR3 region is CSVGQGIETQYF. The chain links TRBV29-1 to TRBJ2-5; as DNA is missing, the TRBD1 call by TCRdb cannot be tested. The CDR3 extends over 12 amino acids. Germline CDR1 SQVTM, CDR2 ANQGSEA. Using reference TRBV29-1 and TRBJ2-5 for the parts outside the CDR3, the full variable domain is SAVISQKPSRDICQRGTSLTIQCQVDSQVTMMFWYRQQPGQSLTLIATANQGSEATYESGFVIDKFPISRPNLTFSTLTVSNMSPEDSSIYLCSVGQGIETQYFGPGTRLLVL.

The genes are TRBV11-2 and TRBJ1-1; the TCRdb D gene call, TRBD1, has no DNA to confirm it. This CDR3 has 14 residues. Germline-derived CDR1 and CDR2 are SGHAT and FQNNGV. Here the CDR3 reads CASSLQHGTVEAFF.

The rearrangement uses TRBV20-1 and TRBJ1-2; the D call of TRBD1 rests on TCRdb alone, since no DNA is present to check it. The CDR3 is 15 amino acids. Germline V lookup: CDR1 DFQATT, CDR2 SNEGSKA (reference sequence). The CDR3: CSASSAGTEHHGYTF.

The V call is TRBV29-1, the J call TRBJ1-2. Germline CDR1 is SQVTM and CDR2 is ANQGSEA. The CDR3 has 13 residues. CDR3 region: CSVEQGGGYGYTF.